Listed below are T cell receptor beta chains from one sample, sequenced in a study of blood T cell repertoires in COVID-19. TCRdb's copy holds only in-frame clones and misses some; the assay was immunoSEQ multiplex PCR. The table includes 130,000 or so clones, approximately 77% detected once. The sample consisted of peripheral blood. Receptors were obtained from an elderly man with acute or convalescent COVID-19. Both conserved end residues are part of each CDR3. The order of the fields is V gene, J gene, clone size, D gene, CDR3 DNA, CDR3 protein. D genes are given only for firm matches. Part of the rows lack a size; the others show once, few, many or a class for expanded clones.

>TRBV7-9|TRBJ1-4|NA|NA
TGTGCCAGCAGCTGGACGGGGGGCACTAATGAAAAACTGTTTTTT
CASSWTGGTNEKLFF
>TRBV28|TRBJ2-7|once|NA
TGTGCCAGCTCATTTCAAGGGGCTATTACCTACGAGCAGTACTTC
CASSFQGAITYEQYF
>TRBV7-2|TRBJ2-5|NA|NA
TGTGCCAGCAGCTTAGGTGACAGCTATCGAGAGACCCAGTACTTC
CASSLGDSYRETQYF
>TRBV11-2|TRBJ1-3|NA|TRBD1
TGTGCCAGCAGCTTAGCGGGACAGGCTGGAAACACCATATATTTT
CASSLAGQAGNTIYF
>TRBV23-1|TRBJ2-7|NA|NA
TGCGCCAGCAGTCCAGGAGGCTACGAGCAGTACTTC
CASSPGGYEQYF
>TRBV20-1|TRBJ2-1|NA|TRBD1
TGCAGTGCTAGTGTGGGACAGGGGATCAATGAGCAGTTCTTC
CSASVGQGINEQFF
>TRBV10-3|TRBJ2-2|few|TRBD2
TGTGCCATCAGTCCCACGGGGGGGAACACCGGGGAGCTGTTTTTT
CAISPTGGNTGELFF
>TRBV2|TRBJ1-1|NA|NA
TGTGCCAGCAACCTAGGGGACACTGAAGCTTTCTTT
CASNLGDTEAFF
>TRBV2|TRBJ2-7|NA|NA
TGTGCCAGCAGTTTCCGCTACGAGCAGTACTTC
CASSFRYEQYF
>TRBV19|TRBJ1-2|NA|TRBD1
TGTGCCAGTAGTATCTGGAGAGGACAGGGCTATGGCTACACCTTC
CASSIWRGQGYGYTF
>TRBV5-1|TRBJ2-1|NA|NA
TGCGCCAGCAGCACCCAGGGATTCTCCTACAATGAGCAGTTCTTC
CASSTQGFSYNEQFF
>TRBV15|TRBJ2-2|few|NA
TGTGCCACCAGCGGAGACCAGACTAACACCGGGGAGCTGTTTTTT
CATSGDQTNTGELFF
>TRBV6-5|TRBJ2-7|NA|NA
TGTGCCAGCAGTTACTCGGCAGGGACCTACGAGCAGTACTTC
CASSYSAGTYEQYF
>TRBV10-3|TRBJ2-1|once|NA
TGTGCCATCACAACCCAGGTAGACAGTGAGCAGTTCTTC
CAITTQVDSEQFF
>TRBV7-3|TRBJ2-5|NA|TRBD1
TGTGCCAGCAGCTTAGTCGGGACAGGGGGGCAGACCCAGTACTTC
CASSLVGTGGQTQYF
>TRBV9|TRBJ1-6|NA|TRBD1
TGTGCCAGCAGCCTGGAGGACAGGGGTAATTCACCCCTCCACTTT
CASSLEDRGNSPLHF
>TRBV7-9|TRBJ1-4|NA|NA
TGTGCCAGCAGCCTAGCCCTTTCGAGGGCAACTAATGAAAAACTGTTTTTT
CASSLALSRATNEKLFF
>TRBV28|TRBJ1-3|NA|TRBD1
TGTGCCACCACGCCGATGGGACAGGGAAACACCATATATTTT
CATTPMGQGNTIYF
>TRBV27|TRBJ2-3|NA|NA
TGTGCCAGCAGTTTCGACTTTTACACAGATACGCAGTATTTT
CASSFDFYTDTQYF
>TRBV29-1|TRBJ1-2|NA|TRBD1
TGCAGCGTGCTCCCGGGACAGGGGAGAGGGTATGGCTACACCTTC
CSVLPGQGRGYGYTF
>TRBV6-6|TRBJ2-7|NA|NA
TGTGCCAGCAGTTACGACAGAAACTCCTACGAGCAGTACTTC
CASSYDRNSYEQYF
>TRBV19|TRBJ1-2|NA|NA
TGTGCCAGTAGTATAGGTCCAGGGAACTATGGCTACACCTTC
CASSIGPGNYGYTF
>TRBV30|TRBJ1-2|NA|TRBD1
TGTGCCTGGAGTAGAGGACAGGGGGATATGGCCTCTCGTGGCTACACCTTC
CAWSRGQGDMASRGYTF
>TRBV30|TRBJ2-7|NA|NA
TGTGCCTGGACAGGGGCCTACGAGCAGTACTTC
CAWTGAYEQYF
>TRBV5-6|TRBJ2-2|NA|NA
TGTGCCAGCAGCTTGTTATTCACCGGGGAGCTGTTTTTT
CASSLLFTGELFF
>TRBV24-1|TRBJ2-1|NA|TRBD2
TGTGCCACCAGTGATCCGACCCCTAGGGAGGGGAGCTCCTACAATGAGCAGTTCTTC
CATSDPTPREGSSYNEQFF
>TRBV19|TRBJ1-1|NA|NA
TGTGCCAGTAGTATCGAGGGCCGAGCGGTAGAAGCTTTCTTT
CASSIEGRAVEAFF
>TRBV6-6|TRBJ2-2|NA|TRBD1
TGTGCCAGCAGTTTAAGGGACAGCTACACCGGGGAGCTGTTTTTT
CASSLRDSYTGELFF
>TRBV19|TRBJ1-1|NA|NA
TGTGCCAGTAGTATAGATAGGGGGAAAGGAACTGAAGCTTTCTTT
CASSIDRGKGTEAFF
>TRBV9|TRBJ1-6|NA|NA
TGTGCCAGCAGCCAGAAGACAGGCTTCGGTTCACCCCTCCACTTT
CASSQKTGFGSPLHF
>TRBV11-2|TRBJ2-3|NA|TRBD1
TGTGCCAGCAGCTTATTCGGGACAGGGTCAATAGATACGCAGTATTTT
CASSLFGTGSIDTQYF
>TRBV7-2|TRBJ1-4|NA|NA
TGTGCCAGCAGCTTATCGGGGGGGAAACTGTTTTTT
CASSLSGGKLFF
>TRBV6-5|TRBJ2-3|few|TRBD2
TGTGCCAGCAGTTCCCGGGGGGGCGGCGATACGCAGTATTTT
CASSSRGGGDTQYF
>TRBV5-5|TRBJ1-1|NA|NA
TGTGCCAGCAGCTTGGCCTTGAAGGGCGCGGGTTGGAGCACTGAAGCTTTCTTT
CASSLALKGAGWSTEAFF
>TRBV5-1|TRBJ1-1|few|TRBD1
TGCGCCAGCAATACCGGGACAGGGAACACTGAAGCTTTCTTT
CASNTGTGNTEAFF
>TRBV7-2|TRBJ1-2|many|NA
TGTGCCAGCAGCCTCACCTCCCGGGGTGACTATGGCTACACCTTC
CASSLTSRGDYGYTF
>TRBV5-5|TRBJ2-1|NA|NA
TGTGCCAGCAGCTTCTTACGGGGGTCCTACAATGAGCAGTTCTTC
CASSFLRGSYNEQFF
>TRBV6-5|TRBJ1-5|once|NA
TGTGCCAGCGACAGAGTTTATAGCAATCAGCCCCAGCATTTT
CASDRVYSNQPQHF
>TRBV7-2|TRBJ2-5|NA|TRBD2
TGTGCCAGCGGCGGGGGTTTCCTAGAGACCCAGTACTTC
CASGGGFLETQYF
>TRBV27|TRBJ1-2|NA|NA
TGTGCCAGCAGTTCCCTGAGGGAGAATCCCGTCTACACCTTC
CASSSLRENPVYTF
>TRBV29-1|TRBJ2-3|NA|NA
TGCAGCGTTGAACCCCCTGAGCGGGGCACAGATACGCAGTATTTT
CSVEPPERGTDTQYF
>TRBV6-2/TRBV6-3|TRBJ1-1|NA|TRBD1
TGTGCCAGCAGTTCGATTACCCGGGACAGGGGGCGCGGTGGATCGAACACTGAAGCTTTCTTT
CASSSITRDRGRGGSNTEAFF
>TRBV23-1|TRBJ2-5|NA|NA
TGCGCCAGCAGTCAAAAGGCGGTAGATCAAGGAGAGACCCAGTACTTC
CASSQKAVDQGETQYF
>TRBV5-6|TRBJ2-3|NA|TRBD1
TGTGCCAGCAGCTTAGGGACAGGGGCAGGGGATACGCAGTATTTT
CASSLGTGAGDTQYF
>TRBV7-2|TRBJ1-4|NA|NA
TGTGCCAGCAGCCAGCAGGTGGCGACTAATGAAAAACTGTTTTTT
CASSQQVATNEKLFF
>TRBV6-5|TRBJ1-1|NA|TRBD1
TGTGCCAGCAGCCGACGGGACAGGGGTGGAGCTTTCTTT
CASSRRDRGGAFF
>TRBV30|TRBJ2-3|NA|NA
TGTGCCTGGAGCCGTTCCTCTCAGCGGGGCACAGATACGCAGTATTTT
CAWSRSSQRGTDTQYF
>TRBV5-5|TRBJ2-6|NA|NA
TGTGCCAGCAGCCTCCCGGGGACAGGGGCCAACGTCCTGACTTTC
CASSLPGTGANVLTF
>TRBV9|TRBJ1-1|NA|TRBD1
TGTGCCAGCAACCGGGACAGGGGGACTGAAGCTTTCTTT
CASNRDRGTEAFF
>TRBV2|TRBJ2-5|NA|TRBD1
TGTGCCAGCAGTAAGGGACAGGGGCAAGAGACCCAGTACTTC
CASSKGQGQETQYF
>TRBV2|TRBJ2-2|NA|NA
TGTGCCAGCAGTGATTTTTGGGGGCAAGGGGCCACCGGGGAGCTGTTTTTT
CASSDFWGQGATGELFF
>TRBV4-1|TRBJ2-1|NA|TRBD1
TGCGCCAGCAGCCAGGCGGGACAGGGGGGGATTGAGCAGTTCTTC
CASSQAGQGGIEQFF
>TRBV5-1|TRBJ1-3|NA|TRBD1
TGCGCCAGCAGCGTCGAACAGGGGCCCTCTGGAAACACCATATATTTT
CASSVEQGPSGNTIYF
>TRBV7-2|TRBJ1-1|NA|TRBD1
TGTGCCAGCAGCCTACAGGGGGCTCAGAACACTGAAGCTTTCTTT
CASSLQGAQNTEAFF
>TRBV7-8|TRBJ1-3|many|TRBD1
TGTGCCAGCAGCCGGAGACAGGGACTTGCTGGAAACACCATATATTTT
CASSRRQGLAGNTIYF